The next 20 T cell receptor beta chains were all read from a single sample in a study of blood T cell repertoires in COVID-19. Assay: immunoSEQ multiplex PCR; the TCRdb copy retains only in-frame clones and omits some. In the table there are 50,000 to 65,000 clones, around 83% of which are singletons. Sequencing was carried out using peripheral blood. The receptors here all came from a human donor in a cohort sampled during active COVID-19.

The chain joins TRBV3-1 (or the pseudogene TRBV3-2) to TRBJ1-6; the match to TRBD1 covers 7 bases. Germline CDR1 is LGHDT and CDR2 is YNNKEL (reference sequence). J gave up 17 bases and V 2 bases, and 15 bases lay outside the gene matches. CDR3 length: 15 amino acids. The CDR3 DNA reads TGTGCCAGCAGCCAAACAGAGGGGGCGCGGGTTGAGGTCCACTTT. Translated: CASSQTEGARVEVHF.

V usage is TRBV18 and J usage is TRBJ2-7, with TRBD1 as a possible D gene (6 bases). This CDR3 spans 19 amino acids. V lost 3 bases, J lost 0 bases, and 24 bases lay in between. Germline loops: CDR1 KGHSH, CDR2 LQKENI. Written as DNA, the CDR3 is TGTGCCAGCTCACCTTCCACTAAAATCACAGGGCGATCCTCCTACGAGCAGTACTTC. Its protein is CASSPSTKITGRSSYEQYF.

The gene calls are TRBV30 and TRBJ1-1; D uncertain. Germline CDR1 and CDR2: GTSNPN and SVGIG (reference sequence). V gave up 2 bases and J gave up 0 bases, with 7 bases separating them. This CDR3 is built from 13 residues. The CDR3 sequence is CAWSPGMNTEAFF. CDR3 in DNA: TGTGCCTGGAGTCCAGGCATGAACACTGAAGCTTTCTTT.

The chain has TRBV19 and TRBJ1-6, with TRBD1 as a possible D gene (5 bases). Germline CDR1 is LNHDA and CDR2 is SQIVND (reference sequence). Trimming took 3 bases from V and 6 from J, leaving 9 bases between them. This CDR3 spans 14 amino acids. This chain's CDR3 is CASSMGGGNSPLHF. DNA for the CDR3: TGTGCCAGTAGTATGGGGGGTGGTAATTCACCCCTCCACTTT.

The chain has TRBV4-1 and TRBJ2-7; D gene uncertain. CDR3 size: 17 residues. The germline V and J ends were trimmed by 1 base and 0 bases, with 16 bases remaining between them. Looked up from germline, CDR1 is MGHRA and CDR2 is YSYEKL. CDR3: CASSQVRHPISSYEQYF. In DNA form, the CDR3 reads TGCGCCAGCAGCCAAGTCAGACACCCGATAAGCTCCTACGAGCAGTACTTC.

V is TRBV10-3 and J is TRBJ2-7, with a possible D match to TRBD2 (5 bases). Germline V gene data show CDR1 as ENHRY and CDR2 as SYGVKD. The CDR3 loop spans 12 amino acids. V was shortened by 3 bases and J by 4 bases, with 7 bases between the two germline ends. The CDR3 region is CAISDRGYEQYF. The CDR3, as DNA: TGTGCCATCAGTGATCGGGGTTACGAGCAGTACTTC.

The chain combines TRBV11-2 with TRBJ2-7; D gene uncertain. CDR1 SGHAT and CDR2 FQNNGV come from the germline V gene. CDR3 length: 13 amino acids. V was cut by 2 bases and J by 4 bases, with 9 bases left in between. This CDR3 reads CASSLSPLYEQYF. The CDR3 region has the DNA TGTGCCAGCAGCTTATCCCCACTGTACGAGCAGTACTTC.

V usage is TRBV4-1 and J usage is TRBJ2-2; 7 bases agree with TRBD2. This CDR3 comprises 17 residues. CDR1 is MGHRA and CDR2 is YSYEKL in the germline V gene. J lost 7 bases, V lost 5 bases, and 16 bases had no gene match. The CDR3 is CASSDPLGGPRHGELFF. CDR3 nucleotides: TGCGCCAGCAGCGATCCTCTGGGAGGGCCCAGGCACGGGGAGCTGTTTTTT.

The chain recombines TRBV3-1 (or the pseudogene TRBV3-2) with TRBJ2-5; 14 bases agree with TRBD2. The germline V gene encodes CDR1 LGHDT and CDR2 YNNKEL (reference sequence). The CDR3 spans 19 residues. V gave up 4 bases and J gave up 1 base; unmatched junction bases: 11. The CDR3 spells CASSPLLTSGRASQETQYF. The CDR3 DNA sequence: TGTGCCAGCAGCCCACTACTGACTAGCGGGAGGGCTTCCCAAGAGACCCAGTACTTC.

This clone showed up just once. The chain is built from TRBV18 and TRBJ2-1; 7 bases agree with TRBD2. The CDR3 is 16 amino acids. V was clipped by 3 bases and J by 4 bases; unmatched bases: 9. From germline, CDR1 is KGHSH and CDR2 LQKENI. The CDR3 is CASSPLAEGRYNEQFF. CDR3 in DNA: TGTGCCAGCTCACCTCTAGCGGAAGGACGTTACAATGAGCAGTTCTTC. Full variable domain (outside the CDR3, taken from reference TRBV18 and TRBJ2-1): NAGVMQNPRHLVRRRGQEARLRCSPMKGHSHVYWYRQLPEEGLKFMVYLQKENIIDESGMPKERFSAEFPKEGPSILRIQQVVRGDSAAYFCASSPLAEGRYNEQFFGPGTRLTVL.

CDR3 protein: CASSLWGQGEKLFF. DNA for the CDR3: TGTGCCAGCAGTTTATGGGGACAGGGCGAAAAACTGTTTTTT. The rearrangement uses TRBV27 and TRBJ1-4; 9 bases agree with TRBD1. Germline trimming cut 1 base from V and 8 bases from J; bases unmatched to any gene: 2. The germline gives CDR1 MNHEY, CDR2 SMNVEV (reference sequence). CDR3 size: 14 residues.

This chain links TRBV30 with TRBJ2-5; unclear D gene. Germline CDR1 and CDR2: GTSNPN and SVGIG (reference sequence). V lost 0 bases to trimming and J lost 5 bases, with 7 bases between them. This CDR3 has 12 residues. The CDR3 loop reads CAWSVTRETQYF. The CDR3 DNA sequence: TGTGCCTGGAGTGTAACTCGGGAGACCCAGTACTTC.

The J gene is TRBJ2-1, the V gene TRBV5-1, with 8 bases matching TRBD2. This CDR3 has 16 residues. Germline V gives CDR1 SGHRS, CDR2 YFSETQ. V was clipped by 2 bases and J by 10 bases; unmatched bases: 14. CDR3 amino acids: CASSFGYGLARGEQFF. DNA for the CDR3: TGCGCCAGCAGCTTCGGGTATGGACTAGCAAGGGGGGAGCAGTTCTTC.

The V and J genes are TRBV18 and TRBJ2-3; D perhaps matches TRBD2 (5 bases). Germline V gives CDR1 KGHSH, CDR2 LQKENI. The CDR3 loop spans 14 amino acids. V lost 1 base and J lost 3, with 8 bases in between. The CDR3 reads CASSPLTGTDTQYF. In DNA form, the CDR3 reads TGTGCCAGCTCACCACTTACGGGAACAGATACGCAGTATTTT.

The genes are TRBV9 and TRBJ2-3, with 12 bases aligning to TRBD2. This CDR3 contains 16 residues. The V and J ends lost 0 bases and 3 bases, in that order; junction bases with no gene match: 2. Per germline, CDR1 SGDLS and CDR2 YYNGEE. CDR3 nucleotides: TGTGCCAGCAGCGTAGGCCTAGCGGGAGGGACAGATACGCAGTATTTT. The encoded protein is CASSVGLAGGTDTQYF.

The chain combines TRBV6-5 with TRBJ1-1, with no clear D. This CDR3 region has 12 residues. Looked up from germline, CDR1 is MNHEY and CDR2 is SVGAGI. Trimming left V 7 bases short and J 1 base short, with 7 bases between. The CDR3 loop is CASTRGNTEAFF. The CDR3 DNA follows: TGTGCCAGCACGCGGGGGAACACTGAAGCTTTCTTT.

The chain uses TRBV7-9 and TRBJ1-1; D is possibly TRBD1 (6 bases). CDR3 length: 15 amino acids. Germline V gives CDR1 SEHNR, CDR2 FQNEAQ (reference sequence). With 1 base removed from V and 1 base from J, the gap between germline ends came to 10 bases. CDR3 coding DNA: TGTGCCAGCAGCTTAGGGTCGGACAGGAACACTGAAGCTTTCTTT. Encoded protein: CASSLGSDRNTEAFF.

The chain couples TRBV18 to TRBJ2-2; a weak D match, TRBD2 (5 bases). The CDR3 is 15 amino acids. Germline assignment: CDR1 KGHSH and CDR2 LQKENI. V was pared by 11 bases and J by 0 bases, with 16 bases between. In nucleotides, the CDR3 is TGTGCCGTCCACCGGGAACGAGCGAACACCGGGGAGCTGTTTTTT. This encodes CAVHRERANTGELFF.

The V and J genes are TRBV4-1 and TRBJ2-3; D gene ambiguous. In germline, CDR1 is MGHRA, CDR2 YSYEKL. V gave up 1 base and J gave up 11 bases, with 22 bases separating them. This CDR3 contains 16 residues. CDR3 DNA: TGCGCCAGCAGCCAAGTGCCCCGAGTTTCGAGAGAGAAGCAGTATTTT. This translates into CASSQVPRVSREKQYF.

The rearrangement uses TRBV7-2 and TRBJ2-7; 12 nucleotides line up with TRBD1. In germline, CDR1 is SGHTA, CDR2 FQGNSA. The CDR3 has 15 amino acids. Unmatched junction bases numbered 6, after V lost 4 bases and J lost 5 bases. CDR3 sequence reads: CASSSPGQGAHEQYF. In nucleotides, the CDR3 is TGTGCCAGCAGCTCGCCGGGACAGGGGGCCCACGAGCAGTACTTC.